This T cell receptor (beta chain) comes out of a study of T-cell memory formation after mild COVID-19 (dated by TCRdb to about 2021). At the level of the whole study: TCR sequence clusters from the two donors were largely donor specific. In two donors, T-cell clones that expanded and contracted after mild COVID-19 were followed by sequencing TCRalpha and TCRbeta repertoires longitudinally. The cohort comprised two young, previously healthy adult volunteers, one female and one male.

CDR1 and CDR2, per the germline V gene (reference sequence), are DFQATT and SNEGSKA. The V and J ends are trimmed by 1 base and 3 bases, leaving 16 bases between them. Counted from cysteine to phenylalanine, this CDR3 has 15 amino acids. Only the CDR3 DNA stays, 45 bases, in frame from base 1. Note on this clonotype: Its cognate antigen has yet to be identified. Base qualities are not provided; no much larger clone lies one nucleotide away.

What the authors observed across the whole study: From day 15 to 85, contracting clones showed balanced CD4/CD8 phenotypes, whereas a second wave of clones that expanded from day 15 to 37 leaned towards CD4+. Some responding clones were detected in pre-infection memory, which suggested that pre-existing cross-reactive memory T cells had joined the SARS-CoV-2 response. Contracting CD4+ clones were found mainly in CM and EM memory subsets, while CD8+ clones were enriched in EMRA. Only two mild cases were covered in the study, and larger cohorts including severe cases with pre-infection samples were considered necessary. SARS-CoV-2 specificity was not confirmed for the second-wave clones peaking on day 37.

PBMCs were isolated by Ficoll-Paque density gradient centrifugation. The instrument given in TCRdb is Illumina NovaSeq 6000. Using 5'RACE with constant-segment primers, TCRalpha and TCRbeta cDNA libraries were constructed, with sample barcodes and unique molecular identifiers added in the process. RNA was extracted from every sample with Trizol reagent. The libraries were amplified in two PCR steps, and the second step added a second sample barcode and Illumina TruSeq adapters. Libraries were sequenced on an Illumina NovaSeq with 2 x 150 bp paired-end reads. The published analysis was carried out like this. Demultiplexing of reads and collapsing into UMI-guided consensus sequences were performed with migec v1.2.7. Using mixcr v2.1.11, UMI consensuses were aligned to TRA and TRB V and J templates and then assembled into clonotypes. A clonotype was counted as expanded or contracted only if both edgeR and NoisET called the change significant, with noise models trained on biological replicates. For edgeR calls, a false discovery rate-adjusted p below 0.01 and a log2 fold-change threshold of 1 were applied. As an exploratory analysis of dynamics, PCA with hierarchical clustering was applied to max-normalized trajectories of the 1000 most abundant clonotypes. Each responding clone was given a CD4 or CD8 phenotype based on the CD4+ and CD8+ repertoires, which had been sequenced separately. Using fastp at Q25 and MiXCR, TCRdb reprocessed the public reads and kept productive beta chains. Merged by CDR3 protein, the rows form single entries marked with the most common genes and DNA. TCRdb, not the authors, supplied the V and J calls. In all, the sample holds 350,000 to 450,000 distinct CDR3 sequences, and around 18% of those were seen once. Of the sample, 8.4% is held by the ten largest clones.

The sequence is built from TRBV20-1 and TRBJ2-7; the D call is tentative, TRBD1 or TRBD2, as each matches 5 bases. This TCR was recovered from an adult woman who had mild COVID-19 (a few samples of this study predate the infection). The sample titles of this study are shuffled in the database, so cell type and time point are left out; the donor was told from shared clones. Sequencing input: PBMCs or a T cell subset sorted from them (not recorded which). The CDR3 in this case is CSARGRDRLNYEQYF. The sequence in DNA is TGCAGTGCTAGAGGCCGGGACCGACTTAACTACGAGCAGTACTTC.